A selection of T cell receptor beta chains follows, all from one sample in a study of vaccination effects on CD4 cells after COVID-19. Some clones are missing from TCRdb's copy, which holds only in-frame ones; the method was immunoSEQ multiplex PCR. The sample consists of 70,000 or so clones, 70% to 80% of them appearing once. Their antigens are not known. The sample consisted of CD4+ T cells from PBMCs cultured without peptide, taken before COVID-19 vaccination. These receptors were obtained from a human donor who received a COVID-19 vaccine. Both conserved end residues are part of each CDR3. D genes are given only for firm matches. Clone size is given for some rows only: seen once, a few or many times, or a class if the clone is expanded.

d_call | j_call | clone_size | v_call | cdr3_nt | cdr3_aa
- | TRBJ1-2 | - | TRBV7-9 | TGTGCCAGCAGCTTAGGATCGGCGGATAACTATGGCTACACCTTC | CASSLGSADNYGYTF
- | TRBJ1-6 | - | TRBV7-2 | TGTGCCAGCAGCTTAGCGGCAGGGACGGGTTCACCCCTCCACTTT | CASSLAAGTGSPLHF
- | TRBJ1-2 | - | TRBV5-1 | TGCGCCAGCAGCTCAGCAGGACAGCGGCCGGGGGGCTACACCTTC | CASSSAGQRPGGYTF
- | TRBJ1-5 | - | TRBV2 | TGTGCCAGCAGTGTTGAATCCGGCAGCAATCAGCCCCAGCATTTT | CASSVESGSNQPQHF
- | TRBJ2-5 | - | TRBV7-2 | - | CASSLFGPGEETQYF
- | TRBJ1-1 | few | TRBV25-1 | TGTGCCAGCGGATCACACCCCGGGGCTTTCTTT | CASGSHPGAFF
- | TRBJ1-6 | - | TRBV3-1/TRBV3-2 | TGTGCCAGCAGCCAAACCCGGAATTCACCCCTCCACTTT | CASSQTRNSPLHF
TRBD1 | TRBJ1-6 | - | TRBV5-1 | TGCGCCAGCAGCTTGCAGGGGGAATTGGGCTCACCCCTCCACTTT | CASSLQGELGSPLHF
- | TRBJ2-2 | - | TRBV6-5 | TGTGCCAGCAGTTACTCGTGGCAGGGGATCACCGGGGAGCTGTTTTTT | CASSYSWQGITGELFF
TRBD1 | TRBJ1-4 | - | TRBV27 | TGTGCCAGCAGTCAAAGGACAGGGATTAATGAAAAACTGTTTTTT | CASSQRTGINEKLFF
TRBD2 | TRBJ2-5 | - | TRBV9 | TGTGCCAGCGGATCTGGACTAGGCAAAGAGACCCAGTACTTC | CASGSGLGKETQYF
- | TRBJ1-1 | few | TRBV12-3/TRBV12-4 | TGTGCCAGCAGTCCGGGACTGAACACTGAAGCTTTCTTT | CASSPGLNTEAFF
- | TRBJ1-5 | - | TRBV29-1 | TGCAGCGTTGTACCCTGCGTAGGGATAGACAGACAATATAGCAATCAGCCCCAGCATTTT | CSVVPCVGIDRQYSNQPQHF
- | TRBJ1-3 | - | TRBV6-5 | TGTGCCAGCAGTTACTTAAGGGGACTCGGAAACACCATATATTTT | CASSYLRGLGNTIYF
- | TRBJ1-3 | - | TRBV4-1 | TGCGCCAGCAGCCTCAGCCTTGGTCACACCATATATTTT | CASSLSLGHTIYF
TRBD1 | TRBJ2-2 | - | TRBV28 | TGTGCCAGCAGTAACGACCGGGACAGGGGAGACACCGGGGAGCTGTTTTTT | CASSNDRDRGDTGELFF
- | TRBJ2-1 | - | TRBV27 | TGTGCCAGCACTGGGGCAGGGGAAGCCAATGAGCAGTTCTTC | CASTGAGEANEQFF
TRBD1 | TRBJ2-5 | - | TRBV7-2 | TGTGCCAGCAACAGGGACAGGGGAGAGACCCAGTACTTC | CASNRDRGETQYF
- | TRBJ2-6 | - | TRBV19 | TGTGCCAGTAGTCCAAGACACACTGGGGCCAACGTCCTGACTTTC | CASSPRHTGANVLTF
- | TRBJ1-1 | - | TRBV2 | TGTGCCAGGGCGAGGGATGAGAACACTGAAGCTTTCTTT | CARARDENTEAFF
- | TRBJ1-4 | - | TRBV2 | TGTGCCAGCAGTGGTGGGAGCAGGGGTAATGAAAAACTGTTTTTT | CASSGGSRGNEKLFF